The 3 T cell receptor beta chains listed next were all sequenced from one sample in a study of T cells after yellow fever vaccination. TCRdb itself ran the 5' RACE reads through MiXCR, one entry per CDR3 protein. The sample contains about 120,000 distinct CDR3 sequences, 8% to 10% of which appear only once. Material: CD8+ T cells sorted from PBMCs, obtained on the day of the yellow fever booster vaccination. The receptors derive from a man aged 18-30 years who received the YFV17D yellow fever vaccine.

This chain links TRBV6-6 with TRBJ1-1, with D hard to call. CDR3 length: 13 amino acids. Trimming cost V 5 bases and J 4 bases, with 11 bases left between them. Germline V gives CDR1 MNHNY, CDR2 SVGAGI (reference sequence). As DNA, the CDR3 is TGTGCCAGCAGTGGCAGGACGGCCACTGAAGCTTTCTTT. This codes for CASSGRTATEAFF.

Only a few counts were recorded for this clonotype. This chain connects TRBV20-1 to TRBJ1-5, with TRBD1 matching over 9 bases. The trim removed 6 bases at V and 7 bases at J, leaving 10 bases unmatched. The CDR3 consists of 14 residues. Germline lookup yields CDR1 DFQATT and CDR2 SNEGSKA (reference sequence). The CDR3: CSASRDRVGQPQHF. CDR3 nucleotides: TGCAGTGCCAGCCGGGACAGGGTAGGGCAGCCCCAGCATTTT.

CDR3 region: CATSDQSHGSTGELFF. CDR3 nucleotides: TGTGCCACCAGTGACCAAAGTCACGGATCTACCGGGGAGCTGTTTTTT. The J gene is TRBJ2-2, the V gene TRBV24-1; no clear D gene. The V and J ends lost 4 bases and 5 bases respectively, with 16 bases between them. The CDR3 is 16 residues long. CDR1 is KGHDR and CDR2 is SFDVKD in the germline V gene.